This T cell receptor beta chain was sequenced during a study of regulatory T cells in long-lasting Graves disease. Study-wide findings and caveats: Comparison showed that persistent patients shared more public clonotypes (fewer than 3,000) than new patients (around 1,000).

HTBI primers from iRepertoire and Arm-PCR of CDR3 regions yielded the TCR beta libraries. Under the authors' procedure: In the combined samples, 62 TRBV and fewer than 15 TRBJ segments were identified. From the multiplex PCR reads, TCRdb called clonotypes with MiXCR, one entry per CDR3 protein. TCRdb's processing, not the study's, gives the V and J calls here. Here the sample spans hundreds of thousands of distinct CDR3 sequences, more than 15% being singletons. This clonotype was observed at least ten times. No antigen is known for it. Noted time point: newly diagnosed GD, antithyroid drugs for less than 3 months. The TCR library was made from RNA that had been extracted from PBMCs in TRIzol. The peripheral blood volume drawn was 7 to 10 milliliters, and it was collected into EDTA tubes. The material was peripheral blood mononuclear cells (PBMCs), obtained at new diagnosis, from a patient treated with antithyroid drugs. The sequence derives from a female donor with Graves disease.

The CDR3 DNA follows: TGTGCCAGCAGTTTTTTTAGCGGTAACACCGGGGAGCTGTTTTTT. Translated: CASSFFSGNTGELFF. The J gene is TRBJ2-2, the V gene TRBV6-2 or TRBV6-3, with a possible D match to TRBD2 (6 bases). Germline V lookup: CDR1 MNHEY, CDR2 SVGEGT. The CDR3 contains 15 residues. V lost 4 bases and J 2 bases, leaving 11 bases between the germline ends.